This T cell receptor beta chain stems from a study of blood T cell repertoires in COVID-19. From germline, CDR1 is SGHVS and CDR2 FQNEAQ. The germline V and J ends were trimmed by 3 bases and 8 bases, with 14 bases remaining between them. This CDR3 is 14 amino acids long. In the original workflow: By means of reference gene primer amplification, nucleated cell counts were estimated. Profiling relied on immunoSEQ multiplex PCR, and the TCRdb table lists in-frame clones only, not all of them. V, J and clone size derive from that table, while D and trimming were established from the DNA sequence. The table records about 160,000 clones, approximately 91% of them present only once. This clone was seen a single time.

The material sequenced was peripheral blood. The receptor was isolated from a man aged 18 to 30 with acute or convalescent COVID-19. The chain links TRBV7-8 to TRBJ2-1; D unclear. The chain's CDR3 is CASSFSVNPDEQFF. The CDR3 DNA is TGTGCCAGCAGCTTCAGCGTGAACCCCGATGAGCAGTTCTTC.